The clone carrying this T cell receptor (beta chain) was seen a single time. The antigen is undetermined. This record comes from a study of OX40 agonist ivuxolimab in advanced cancers. Overall study context: The treatment was a fully human IgG2 OX40 agonist, ivuxolimab. Study-wide results and caveats: Clonal expansion from baseline to week 6 occurred in both CD4+ and CD8+ T cells.

CDR1 MGHRA and CDR2 YSYEKL come from the germline V gene. The V end lost 0 bases, the J end lost 0 bases, and 14 bases lay between the germline ends. This CDR3 has 17 residues. Only in-frame clones appear in the TCRdb table, and some are missing; sequencing was by immunoSEQ multiplex PCR. The table lists 74,000 or so clones, around 91% of them singletons. Baseline was the first blood sampling point, followed by cycle 4 day 1 and cycle 7 day 1. The chain combines TRBV4-1 with TRBJ1-1; D may be TRBD1 (6 bases). The source is an adult with an advanced solid tumor such as melanoma, head and neck, liver or kidney cancer. Here the sequenced sample was CD4+ or CD8+ T cells sorted from blood, taken in a trial of the OX40 agonist ivuxolimab. The CDR3 loop is CASSQEVRGNMNTEAFF. The DNA for the CDR3 is TGCGCCAGCAGCCAAGAGGTCAGGGGAAACATGAACACTGAAGCTTTCTTT.